This is a list of T cell receptor beta chains from one sample in a study of T-cell reconstitution after alpha-beta-depleted transplantation in children. TCRdb reanalysed the PCR reads using MiXCR and keeps one entry per CDR3 protein. The repertoire consists of around 380,000 distinct CDR3 sequences, with about a tenth occurring once and the leading ten covering 5% to 6.5%. The sample here was PBMCs from the stem cell graft donor, taken from the stem cell graft. These receptors originate from a human donor who donated a stem cell graft to a child with acute myeloid leukemia. Each CDR3 is given with its conserved first and last residue.

>TRBV3-1
CASSQGLTETQYF
>TRBV6-4
CASSEVPGGTDTQYF
>TRBV5-1
CASSPGQALAKNIQYF
>TRBV20-1
CSARAGTNTEAFF
>TRBV20-1
CSATGTSDNEQFF
>TRBV12-5
CASGWELSETQYF
>TRBV29-1
CSTDYRNTGELFF
>TRBV6-5
CASSRPSTGYTF
>TRBV18
CASSPPLARSPDTQYF
>TRBV6-6
CASSRRGTGEQYF
>TRBV20-1
CSARDSGGPHTYEQYF
>TRBV5-1
CASSFRGRGAGDEQYF
>TRBV20-1
CSASKGLAGEQFF
>TRBV2
CASSEVKTNTGELFF